This TCR beta chain was captured by sequencing in a study of blood T cells in healthy people across ages. For the second PCR, which ran for roughly 6 to 11 cycles, a sample-barcoded 5' primer and a J-beta primer mix were used. From the 5' RACE reads, TCRdb called clonotypes with MiXCR, one entry per CDR3 protein. The sample holds about 1,400,000 distinct CDR3 sequences, around 42% seen once. The V and J ends lost 8 bases and 8 bases respectively, with 16 bases between them. The CDR3 is made up of 14 amino acids. From germline, CDR1 is MNHEY and CDR2 SVGAGI. The sequencing input was blood. The chain recombines TRBV6-5 with TRBJ1-6; D is undetermined. The clonotype was recovered from a woman aged 18-29 years in good health. The CDR3 coding sequence is TGTGCCAGCCAACCGCGGGCCGGTGATTCACCCCTCCACTTT. This translates into CASQPRAGDSPLHF.